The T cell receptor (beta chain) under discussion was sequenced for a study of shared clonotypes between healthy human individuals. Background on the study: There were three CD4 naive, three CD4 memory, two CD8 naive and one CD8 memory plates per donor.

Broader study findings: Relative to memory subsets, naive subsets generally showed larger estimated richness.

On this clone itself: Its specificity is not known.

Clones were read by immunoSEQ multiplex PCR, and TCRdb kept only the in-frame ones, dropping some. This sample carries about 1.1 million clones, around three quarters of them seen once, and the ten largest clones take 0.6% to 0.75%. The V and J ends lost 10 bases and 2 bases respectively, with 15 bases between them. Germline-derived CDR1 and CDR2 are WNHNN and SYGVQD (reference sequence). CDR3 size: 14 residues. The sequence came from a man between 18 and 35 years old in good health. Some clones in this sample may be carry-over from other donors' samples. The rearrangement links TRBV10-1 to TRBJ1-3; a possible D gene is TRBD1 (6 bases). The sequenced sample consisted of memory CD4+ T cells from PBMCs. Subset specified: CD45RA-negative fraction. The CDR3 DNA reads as TGCGCCATTTCGGACAGAGACCCTGGAAACACCATATATTTT. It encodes CAISDRDPGNTIYF.